What follows are 32 T cell receptor beta chains derived from one specimen sequenced in a study of shared clonotypes between healthy human individuals (dated by TCRdb to 2020 to 2021). The method behind the library was the immunoSEQ multiplex PCR assay. In its TCRdb copy, this immuneACCESS table keeps in-frame sequences only and misses some clones. Where compared with another copy, unresolved V genes explain less than half of these, and the others have no known cause. For this sample there are roughly 2.2 million clones; 93% appear just once. The ten largest clones add up to under 0.45% of the sample. The sequenced sample consisted of naive CD4+ T cells from PBMCs. The cell subset or site label for this specimen denotes: CD45RA+ positively selected. These receptors all stem from a man aged 18 to 30 in good health. Some clones in this sample may be carry-over from other donors' samples.

This clone was seen a single time. This chain links TRBV11-2 with TRBJ2-4, with D possibly TRBD1 on 5 matching bases. The CDR3 sequence is 14 residues long. Deletions cut 2 bases from V and 2 bases from J, with 7 bases between. CDR1 is SGHAT and CDR2 is FQNNGV in the germline V gene. The CDR3 spells CASSLKGTKNIQYF. As DNA, the CDR3 is TGTGCCAGCAGCTTAAAGGGGACCAAAAACATTCAGTACTTC.

In nucleotides, the CDR3 is TGTGCCAGCAGCAGATCCGGGACAGGGAGATTCGAGCAGTACTTC. Its protein is CASSRSGTGRFEQYF. The V call is TRBV7-2, the J call TRBJ2-7; 9 bases fit TRBD1. The germline V gene has CDR1 SGHTA and CDR2 FQGNSA. The V segment lost 5 bases and the J segment 6 bases; nucleotides outside the gene matches: 11. There are 15 residues in the CDR3.

About this clone: The sample has other DNA sequences that encode this CDR3 too. The rearrangement links TRBV7-9 to TRBJ1-2, with D unclear. V lost 2 bases and J 6 bases, leaving 4 bases between the germline ends. The CDR3 loop spans 11 amino acids. Germline V gives CDR1 SEHNR, CDR2 FQNEAQ (reference sequence). CDR3 amino acids: CASSLTDGYTF. CDR3 bases: TGTGCCAGCAGCTTAACAGATGGCTACACCTTC.

J is TRBJ1-2 and V is TRBV4-2; 8 bases match TRBD1. The CDR3 spans 14 residues. The ends lost 3 bases at V and 5 bases at J; junction bases unmatched: 5. Germline V lookup: CDR1 LGHNA, CDR2 YNFKEQ. In DNA form, the CDR3 reads TGTGCCAGCAGCCAGGGGGACAGGTCTTATGGCTACACCTTC. Translation gives CASSQGDRSYGYTF.

This clone was recorded once. This chain uses TRBV30 with TRBJ2-3; 11 bases map to TRBD2. Germline CDR1 and CDR2: GTSNPN and SVGIG (reference sequence). The CDR3 contains 18 residues. Unmatched junction bases numbered 14, after V lost 3 bases and J lost 3 bases. DNA of the CDR3: TGTGCCTGGAGGGGAAAGACCATCCTAGCGGGAGGAACAGATACGCAGTATTTT. It is translated as CAWRGKTILAGGTDTQYF.

V gene TRBV18 combines with J gene TRBJ2-7, with D possibly TRBD1 on 6 matching bases. The CDR3 runs to 15 residues. CDR1 is KGHSH, CDR2 LQKENI, per germline. Trimming cost V 3 bases and J 2 bases, with 14 bases left between them. The CDR3 DNA follows: TGTGCCAGCTCACCTCAAGGACAGCTCACCTACGAGCAGTACTTC. Translating it yields CASSPQGQLTYEQYF.

The genes are TRBV15 and TRBJ1-3, with D unclear. V lost 8 bases, J lost 1 base, and 15 bases lay in between. In germline, CDR1 is LNHNV, CDR2 YYDKDF (reference sequence). The CDR3 is 15 amino acids. The CDR3 region is CATGSNIGSGNTIYF. The CDR3 region has the DNA TGTGCCACCGGTTCTAACATAGGGTCTGGAAACACCATATATTTT.

The CDR3 region is CASRQGTGSPYEQYF. CDR3 DNA: TGTGCCAGCAGACAAGGAACAGGGTCACCCTACGAGCAGTACTTC. This chain uses TRBV28 with TRBJ2-7, with a tentative D call TRBD1 (6 bases). This CDR3 contains 15 residues. Trimming removed 6 bases from V and 2 bases from J, with 17 bases in between. Germline CDR1 and CDR2: MDHEN and SYDVKM.

V and J are TRBV18 and TRBJ1-1, with 8 bases lining up with TRBD1. This CDR3 has 15 residues. The trim removed 3 bases at V and 3 bases at J, leaving 6 bases unmatched. Germline CDR1 reads KGHSH; CDR2 reads LQKENI. The CDR3 spells CASSPRQGRDTEAFF. The CDR3 DNA reads as TGTGCCAGCTCACCGAGACAGGGGAGGGACACTGAAGCTTTCTTT.

This clone came up once. V usage is TRBV30 and J usage is TRBJ1-4; TRBD1 might be the D (5 bases). V lost 4 bases and J lost 7, with 16 bases in between. Germline V gene lookup returns CDR1 GTSNPN and CDR2 SVGIG (reference sequence). The CDR3 length is 14 residues. The CDR3 loop reads CAWNFRGLGEKLFF. In nucleotides, the CDR3 is TGTGCCTGGAATTTTAGGGGATTGGGTGAAAAACTGTTTTTT.

The chain is built from TRBV2 and TRBJ2-5, with D possibly TRBD2 on 5 matching bases. With 6 bases removed from V and 2 bases from J, the gap between germline ends came to 13 bases. The CDR3 is 14 amino acids. Germline loops: CDR1 SNHLY, CDR2 FYNNEI. The CDR3 is CASRRTFVQETQYF. CDR3 nucleotides: TGTGCCAGCAGGAGGACTTTTGTTCAAGAGACCCAGTACTTC.

The J gene is TRBJ1-1, the V gene TRBV2; D is uncertain. Trimming removed 4 bases at V and 0 bases at J, with 15 bases between. The CDR3 contains 16 residues. Germline CDR1 is SNHLY and CDR2 is FYNNEI. CDR3 sequence reads: CASSGVGNPLNTEAFF. The CDR3 bases are TGTGCCAGCAGTGGAGTCGGAAACCCCTTGAACACTGAAGCTTTCTTT.

The rearrangement links TRBV7-2 to TRBJ1-5; D perhaps matches TRBD1 (6 bases). The CDR3 has 15 amino acids. Trimming removed 1 base at V and 0 bases at J, with 7 bases between. Germline CDR1 SGHTA, CDR2 FQGNSA. DNA for the CDR3: TGTGCCAGCAGCTTAGAGGGGGATAGCAATCAGCCCCAGCATTTT. This sequence encodes CASSLEGDSNQPQHF.

The count of this clone is one. V is TRBV27 and J is TRBJ1-6; TRBD1 aligns across 9 bases. The J segment lost 7 bases and the V segment lost 5 bases, leaving 9 bases of the junction unmatched. Germline V gene sequence: CDR1 MNHEY, CDR2 SMNVEV (reference sequence). The CDR3 contains 16 residues. Here the CDR3 DNA reads TGTGCCAGCAGTGCTCCAGGACAGGGGATAAATTCACCCCTCCACTTT. This codes for CASSAPGQGINSPLHF.

The chain is built from TRBV11-3 and TRBJ2-1; 10 bases are shared with TRBD2. Germline V gives CDR1 SGHNT, CDR2 YENEEA. The ends lost 5 bases at V and 1 base at J; junction bases unmatched: 11. This CDR3 comprises 18 residues. CDR3 bases: TGTGCCAGCAGCCCTGGGACTAGCGCGTTCGGGTCCTACAATGAGCAGTTCTTC. Amino acids: CASSPGTSAFGSYNEQFF.

The chain uses TRBV15 and TRBJ2-7; the match to TRBD1 covers 7 bases. With V trimmed by 2 bases and J by 8 bases, 9 bases remained unmatched. The CDR3 totals 14 residues. The germline V gene has CDR1 LNHNV and CDR2 YYDKDF (reference sequence). CDR3 coding DNA: TGTGCCACCAGCAGACTAGGGACAGCTGAGCAGCAGTACTTC. This translates into CATSRLGTAEQQYF.

The chain uses TRBV11-2 and TRBJ1-2; 10 bases are shared with TRBD1. Per the germline V gene, CDR1 is SGHAT and CDR2 is FQNNGV. The CDR3 has 14 amino acids. Trimming at V came to 5 bases and at J to 7 bases, leaving 7 bases not matched to a gene. CDR3 protein: CASSLGTGDRGYTF. CDR3 nucleotide sequence: TGTGCCAGCAGCCTAGGGACAGGGGATCGTGGCTACACCTTC.

The V gene is TRBV5-1, the J gene TRBJ1-1; D is unclear. CDR1 and CDR2 from the germline V gene are SGHRS and YFSETQ. The germline V and J ends were trimmed by 4 bases and 6 bases, with 16 bases remaining between them. The CDR3 has 14 amino acids. CDR3 nucleotide sequence: TGCGCCAGCAGCAAAAAAACGGGAGGCTCTGAAGCTTTCTTT. Protein sequence: CASSKKTGGSEAFF.

V usage is TRBV7-2 and J usage is TRBJ2-3; 8 nucleotides agree with TRBD2. V dropped 5 bases and J dropped 0; count of bases not matched to a gene: 13. The germline V gene has CDR1 SGHTA and CDR2 FQGNSA. The CDR3 runs to 18 residues. This CDR3 is CASSRSGGGAASTDTQYF. CDR3 bases: TGTGCCAGCAGCCGTTCCGGGGGGGGAGCCGCTAGCACAGATACGCAGTATTTT.

The chain links TRBV2 to TRBJ2-2, with TRBD2 matching over 7 bases. The CDR3 spans 15 residues. CDR1 and CDR2 (germline): SNHLY, FYNNEI. V trimming: 5 bases; J trimming: 6 bases; junction bases outside the gene matches: 9. CDR3 nucleotides: TGTGCCAGCAGTAGCGCGGGAGTAAGTGCCGGGGAGCTGTTTTTT. Amino acids: CASSSAGVSAGELFF.

Concerning this clone itself: The germline gene is not matched at one end of the junction; a read error may be the cause. This chain connects TRBV29-1 to TRBJ1-1; D is undetermined. CDR3 length: 12 residues. The V gene's germline CDR1 is SQVTM and CDR2 ANQGSEA. CDR3 coding DNA: TGCAGCGCTGAAACTAGAGGAACTGAAGCTTTCTTT. This translates into CSAETRGTEAFF.

The genes are TRBV5-4 and TRBJ2-3; TRBD1 matches at 8 bases. The germline V gene encodes CDR1 SGHNT and CDR2 YYREEE (reference sequence). The trim removed 3 bases at V and 2 bases at J, leaving 8 bases unmatched. The CDR3 consists of 16 residues. CDR3 nucleotide sequence: TGTGCCAGCAGCTCCCCAGGGGACAGGTACACAGATACGCAGTATTTT. Translating it yields CASSSPGDRYTDTQYF.

The gene calls are TRBV6-5 and TRBJ1-2; D unclear. Trimming pared 2 bases from V and 7 bases from J, leaving 14 bases between. Germline V gives CDR1 MNHEY, CDR2 SVGAGI. This CDR3 is built from 14 residues. CDR3: CASSYGRTPSGYTF. The CDR3 nucleotides read TGTGCCAGCAGTTACGGGAGGACCCCGAGTGGCTACACCTTC.

Worth noting for this clone: In the same sample, other DNA sequences code for this CDR3. The V gene is TRBV7-9, the J gene TRBJ1-1, with D hard to call. The CDR3 sequence is 12 residues long. Germline assignment: CDR1 SEHNR and CDR2 FQNEAQ (reference sequence). Trimming took 5 bases from V and 0 from J, leaving 4 bases between them. The chain's CDR3 is CASSPMNTEAFF. The CDR3 DNA follows: TGTGCCAGCAGCCCTATGAACACTGAAGCTTTCTTT.

The chain employs TRBV5-1 and TRBJ1-2; TRBD1 might be the D (5 bases). Germline loops: CDR1 SGHRS, CDR2 YFSETQ. The CDR3 loop spans 15 amino acids. V was clipped by 4 bases and J by 7 bases, with 20 bases between them. CDR3 DNA: TGCGCCAGCAGCCCGGGCCCGGGACGGGAGGGTGGCTACACCTTC. It translates to CASSPGPGREGGYTF.

CDR3 sequence (DNA): TGTGCCAGCAGCCCTTCGATGGGGGGAGGCACTGAAGCTTTCTTT. Translated, it gives CASSPSMGGGTEAFF. The chain uses TRBV9 and TRBJ1-1; possible D gene TRBD1, 5 bases. CDR1 and CDR2 (germline): SGDLS, YYNGEE. The V gene lost 4 bases and the J gene lost 4 bases, with 17 bases spanning the gap. The CDR3 loop spans 15 amino acids.

The chain uses TRBV28 and TRBJ2-3; 9 positions match TRBD1. V lost 1 base and J lost 4; bases outside the gene matches: 6. Germline V gives CDR1 MDHEN, CDR2 SYDVKM. The CDR3 is 16 amino acids. The CDR3 here is CASSLSGTGRADTQYF. The CDR3 DNA reads as TGTGCCAGCAGTTTATCGGGGACAGGGAGAGCAGATACGCAGTATTTT.

As DNA, the CDR3 is TGTGCCAGCAGTGAAGGGCAGGGAGGGTACAATGAGCAGTTCTTC. Amino acid sequence: CASSEGQGGYNEQFF. This chain uses TRBV2 with TRBJ2-1; 7 nucleotides line up with TRBD2. The V gene end was trimmed by 1 base and the J gene end by 4 bases; junction bases not matched to a gene: 4. The CDR3 extends over 15 amino acids. Germline CDR1 and CDR2: SNHLY and FYNNEI. The whole variable domain, remainder taken from reference TRBV2 and TRBJ2-1, is EPEVTQTPSHQVTQMGQEVILRCVPISNHLYFYWYRQILGQKVEFLVSFYNNEISEKSEIFDDQFSVERPDGSNFTLKIRSTKLEDSAMYFCASSEGQGGYNEQFFGPGTRLTVL.

The chain links TRBV4-2 to TRBJ2-1, with TRBD2 as a possible D gene (8 bases). V was cut by 1 base and J by 4 bases, with 14 bases left in between. The CDR3 contains 16 residues. CDR1 is LGHNA, CDR2 YNFKEQ, per germline. The CDR3 loop reads CASSQVSGTDYNEQFF. For the CDR3, the DNA is TGTGCCAGCAGCCAAGTTAGCGGGACAGATTACAATGAGCAGTTCTTC.

This clone was observed a single time. The rearrangement joins TRBV28 to TRBJ1-5, with 9 bases matching TRBD1. With 6 bases clipped from V and 5 bases from J, the junction kept 8 bases outside the gene matches. Germline CDR1 is MDHEN and CDR2 is SYDVKM. This CDR3 contains 15 residues. This chain's CDR3 is CASSHRDRVDQPQHF. DNA of the CDR3: TGTGCCAGCAGCCACCGGGACAGGGTGGATCAGCCCCAGCATTTT.

V gene TRBV6-5 combines with J gene TRBJ2-7; tentative D call: TRBD2 (5 bases). Trimming pared 2 bases from V and 4 bases from J, leaving 12 bases between. CDR1 and CDR2 (germline): MNHEY, SVGAGI. The CDR3 sequence is 14 residues long. The CDR3 region is CASSYRHGEYEQYF. The CDR3 bases are TGTGCCAGCAGTTACCGGCATGGGGAGTACGAGCAGTACTTC.

This clone was seen a single time. The CDR3 DNA is TGTGCCAGCAGTTATCCGAGGGTGCGCACAGATACGCAGTATTTT. It encodes CASSYPRVRTDTQYF. The chain carries TRBV28 and TRBJ2-3; D is perhaps TRBD2 (5 bases). Per the germline V gene, CDR1 is MDHEN and CDR2 is SYDVKM. The V and J ends lost 4 bases and 1 base respectively, with 12 bases between them. The CDR3 totals 15 residues. Full variable domain (outside the CDR3, taken from reference TRBV28 and TRBJ2-3): DVKVTQSSRYLVKRTGEKVFLECVQDMDHENMFWYRQDPGLGLRLIYFSYDVKMKEKGDIPEGYSVSREKKERFSLILESASTNQTSMYLCASSYPRVRTDTQYFGPGTRLTVL.